This T cell receptor beta chain is from a study of tumor and adjacent non-tumor tissue in lung cancer. Study in general: Stage I to III disease affected roughly ten men and 5 women aged roughly 30 to 76.

This sample's RNA came from whole unsorted tissue. This non-tumor lung sample came from over 3 cm beyond the tumor edge. Between August and November 2014, newly diagnosed, chemotherapy-naive lung cancer patients underwent thoracic surgery in China. Study conclusions and caveats: Top 100 clones took a larger repertoire share in normal lung.

The CDR3 has 12 amino acids. CDR1 and CDR2 (germline): MDHEN, SYDVKM. Remarks on this clonotype: What it binds is not known. One end of the junction fails to match germline, which may point to a read error.

TCRbeta libraries were built with three rounds of nested PCR, modified from ARM-PCR. One entry per CDR3 protein results from TCRdb running MiXCR on the multiplex PCR reads. This table has 65,000 to 75,000 distinct CDR3 sequences, roughly three quarters appearing once. This sequence was found in a man in his fifties or sixties with non-small cell lung cancer. This chain uses TRBV28 with TRBJ2-2, with D uncertain. Sequenced input: distant non-tumor lung tissue. The CDR3 sequence is CVSSLTGRELFF. CDR3 nucleotide sequence: TGTGTCAGCAGCCTTACTGGGCGGGAGCTGTTTTTT.